Below are 22 T cell receptor beta chains sequenced from a single sample in a study of cytomegalovirus exposure and HLA in healthy donors. 13 Jbeta primers and 60 Vbeta primers were used for the PCR. Libraries were prepared by immunoSEQ multiplex PCR; TCRdb keeps only in-frame clonotypes and omits some of them. The table lists roughly 170,000 clones, almost 85% of them singletons. The material sequenced was PBMCs. These receptors all come from a man aged 25-45 years in good health and CMV-seronegative.

The chain joins TRBV6-1 to TRBJ2-5, with 8 bases fitting TRBD2. The end of the DNA aligns better with TRBJ2-7, so the J call may be wrong. The CDR3 length is 17 residues. Germline values: CDR1 MNHNS, CDR2 SASEGT. Here the CDR3 DNA reads TGTGCCAGCAGTGAACAACTTAGCGGGGCGGTCTCCTACGAGCAGTACTTC. The encoded protein is CASSEQLSGAVSYEQYF.

Only one count was recorded for this clone. This sequence joins TRBV2 and TRBJ2-2, with 12 bases aligning to TRBD2. CDR1 is SNHLY and CDR2 is FYNNEI in the germline V gene. After removal of 4 bases from V and 4 bases from J, the junction contained 1 base not matched to a gene. This CDR3 comprises 15 residues. The CDR3 nucleotides are TGTGCCAGCAGTGCACTAGCGGGAGGCACCGGGGAGCTGTTTTTT. Residues: CASSALAGGTGELFF.

This CDR3 is CASSRKAEDTQYF. DNA of the CDR3: TGTGCCAGCAGCCGTAAAGCGGAGGATACGCAGTATTTT. The chain employs TRBV7-9 and TRBJ2-3; a weak D match, TRBD2 (5 bases). This CDR3 spans 13 amino acids. Between the trimmed V and J ends, which lost 5 bases and 6 bases, there was a span of 12 bases. Germline V CDR1 and CDR2: SEHNR, FQNEAQ (reference sequence).

The rearrangement links TRBV2 to TRBJ1-3; TRBD1 matches 10 bases. This CDR3 has 17 residues. V shed 4 bases, J shed 0 bases, and the junction held 6 bases outside the gene matches. Germline V gene data show CDR1 as SNHLY and CDR2 as FYNNEI. The CDR3 DNA follows: TGTGCCAGCAGTGGGGACAGGGGAACATACTCTGGAAACACCATATATTTT. Translating it yields CASSGDRGTYSGNTIYF.

V and J are TRBV5-1 and TRBJ1-2; TRBD1 agrees at 7 bases. The V and J ends lost 4 bases and 2 bases, in that order; junction bases with no gene match: 5. Germline V lookup: CDR1 SGHRS, CDR2 YFSETQ. The CDR3 consists of 14 residues. CDR3 DNA: TGCGCCAGCAGCCGAGGGACAGCCAACTATGGCTACACCTTC. It codes for CASSRGTANYGYTF.

CDR3 protein: CASSISPPLGLPTGFNIYEQYF. The CDR3 nucleotides read TGTGCCAGTAGTATTAGCCCTCCATTAGGGCTCCCGACAGGGTTTAATATCTACGAGCAGTACTTC. The genes are TRBV19 and TRBJ2-5; TRBD1 agrees at 7 bases. With the DNA end fitting TRBJ2-7 better, the J assignment may be wrong. The CDR3 totals 22 residues. The V gene's germline CDR1 is LNHDA and CDR2 SQIVND (reference sequence).

The sample holds one count of this clone. This rearrangement joins TRBV18 to TRBJ2-7, with 13 bases aligning to TRBD2. Losses at the gene ends were 2 bases for V and 6 bases for J; bases not matched to a gene: 4. The CDR3 is 15 residues long. Germline CDR1 and CDR2: KGHSH and LQKENI. The CDR3 sequence: CASSPGLAGVGEQYF. CDR3 in DNA: TGTGCCAGCTCACCAGGACTAGCGGGGGTCGGCGAGCAGTACTTC.

The chain carries TRBV7-2 and TRBJ2-5; no definite D call. The J call may be wrong; the DNA end is better matched by TRBJ2-7. Germline V gene data show CDR1 as SGHTA and CDR2 as FQGNSA. This CDR3 has 12 residues. The CDR3 nucleotides read TGTGCCAGCAGCCTGAGCTCCTACGAGCAGTACTTC. Translating it yields CASSLSSYEQYF.

This chain connects TRBV7-9 to TRBJ2-7; TRBD2 agrees at 10 bases. Germline CDR1 is SEHNR and CDR2 is FQNEAQ (reference sequence). There are 16 residues in the CDR3. Losses at the gene ends were 5 bases for V and 0 bases for J; bases not matched to a gene: 7. CDR3 sequence reads: CASSRKRGGSSYEQYF. CDR3 nucleotides: TGTGCCAGCAGCCGAAAGCGGGGGGGAAGCTCCTACGAGCAGTACTTC.

J is TRBJ1-5 and V is TRBV25-1, with D unresolved. The CDR3 is 14 residues long. Germline CDR1 and CDR2: MGHDK and SYGVNS. The germline V and J ends were trimmed by 2 bases and 4 bases, with 9 bases remaining between them. The CDR3 loop reads CASSEVGVNQPQHF. In nucleotides, the CDR3 is TGTGCCAGCAGTGAAGTCGGAGTAAATCAGCCCCAGCATTTT. The full variable domain, in which reference TRBV25-1 and TRBJ1-5 provide the parts outside the CDR3, is EADIYQTPRYLVIGTGKKITLECSQTMGHDKMYWYQQDPGMELHLIHYSYGVNSTEKGDLSSESTVSRIRTEHFPLTLESARPSHTSQYLCASSEVGVNQPQHFGDGTRLSIL.

The chain recombines TRBV11-1 with TRBJ1-1, with 8 positions matching TRBD1. Losses at the gene ends were 5 bases for V and 5 bases for J; bases not matched to a gene: 7. The V gene's germline CDR1 is SGHAT and CDR2 FQDESV (reference sequence). The CDR3 has 14 residues. The CDR3 sequence: CASSRQGARTEAFF. The CDR3 DNA reads as TGTGCCAGCAGCAGGCAGGGGGCACGGACTGAAGCTTTCTTT.

J is TRBJ2-7 and V is TRBV15; D not certain. CDR1 is LNHNV, CDR2 YYDKDF, per germline (reference sequence). This CDR3 spans 17 amino acids. The V and J ends lost 0 bases and 0 bases respectively, with 15 bases between them. The chain's CDR3 is CATSRDFTGPSSYEQYF. In DNA, the CDR3 is TGTGCCACCAGCAGAGATTTCACGGGTCCATCCTCCTACGAGCAGTACTTC.

The V and J genes are TRBV2 and TRBJ2-4, with TRBD1 identical over 11 bases. The CDR3 is 15 residues long. Germline V gene data show CDR1 as SNHLY and CDR2 as FYNNEI. The V gene end was trimmed by 4 bases and the J gene end by 7 bases; junction bases not matched to a gene: 6. The DNA of the CDR3 is TGTGCCAGCAGTGGGACAGGGGGCAGCACGAACATTCAGTACTTC. This sequence encodes CASSGTGGSTNIQYF.

The chain couples TRBV5-1 to TRBJ1-1, with 8 bases identical to TRBD1. CDR1 and CDR2 from the germline V gene are SGHRS and YFSETQ. This CDR3 has 15 amino acids. The V gene end was trimmed by 3 bases and the J gene end by 1 base; junction bases not matched to a gene: 5. The CDR3 nucleotides are TGCGCCAGCAGCTACAAACAGGGGGGGAACACTGAAGCTTTCTTT. This encodes CASSYKQGGNTEAFF.

This clone was recorded a few times. The chain uses TRBV7-6 and TRBJ2-6, with D possibly matching TRBD2 (6 bases). V was trimmed by 5 bases and J by 0 bases, leaving 14 bases between them. The CDR3 is made up of 17 amino acids. Germline values: CDR1 SGHVS, CDR2 FNYEAQ. The CDR3 is CASSPDSGRSGANVLTF. The CDR3 nucleotides read TGTGCCAGCAGCCCCGATAGCGGCCGCTCTGGGGCCAACGTCCTGACTTTC.

This clone was detected only once. The chain has TRBV7-9 and TRBJ1-1; TRBD1 is a possible D gene (6 bases). V was pared by 5 bases and J by 7 bases, with 17 bases between. There are 14 residues in the CDR3. Germline CDR1 is SEHNR and CDR2 is FQNEAQ (reference sequence). The CDR3 spells CASSRNYRAREAFF. In nucleotides, the CDR3 is TGTGCCAGCAGCCGGAATTACAGGGCCCGTGAAGCTTTCTTT.

This clone has just a few counts. The chain recombines TRBV2 with TRBJ1-1; weak D call: TRBD1 (5 bases). Germline loops: CDR1 SNHLY, CDR2 FYNNEI. The CDR3 has 14 amino acids. The V gene lost 8 bases and the J gene lost 2 bases, with 15 bases spanning the gap. CDR3 coding DNA: TGTGCCAGCGGACCTCTGGGGCCAAACACTGAAGCTTTCTTT. Its translation: CASGPLGPNTEAFF.

The CDR3 region is CASSWDRGGYEQYF. The CDR3 DNA reads TGTGCCAGCAGCTGGGACAGGGGAGGGTACGAGCAGTACTTC. This chain links TRBV11-1 with TRBJ2-7, with TRBD1 identical over 10 bases. V trimming: 4 bases; J trimming: 4 bases; junction bases outside the gene matches: 4. This CDR3 spans 14 amino acids. The germline V gene has CDR1 SGHAT and CDR2 FQDESV (reference sequence).

The chain recombines TRBV9 with TRBJ2-7, with 7 nucleotides matching TRBD1. V dropped 4 bases and J dropped 3; count of bases not matched to a gene: 7. The CDR3 has 14 amino acids. Per the germline V gene, CDR1 is SGDLS and CDR2 is YYNGEE. CDR3 bases: TGTGCCAGCAGCCTCAGCGACAGGGACTACGAGCAGTACTTC. This translates into CASSLSDRDYEQYF.

The chain employs TRBV30 and TRBJ2-5; D is unresolved. The CDR3 is made up of 12 amino acids. The germline V and J ends were trimmed by 3 bases and 5 bases, with 10 bases remaining between them. CDR1 GTSNPN and CDR2 SVGIG come from the germline V gene (reference sequence). CDR3: CAWRQDGETQYF. CDR3 nucleotides: TGTGCCTGGAGGCAGGATGGGGAGACCCAGTACTTC.

This clone showed up just a few times. The chain combines TRBV7-8 with TRBJ1-5, with D possibly matching TRBD1 (5 bases). This CDR3 has 13 amino acids. The ends were cut back, 1 base at V and 10 bases at J, with 11 bases in the middle. Germline V gene data show CDR1 as SGHVS and CDR2 as FQNEAQ. CDR3 bases: TGTGCCAGCAGCTTAGAAGAAGGGGCTCCCCAGCATTTT. Protein: CASSLEEGAPQHF.

The chain joins TRBV5-1 to TRBJ1-5; unclear D gene. This CDR3 is 16 amino acids long. From germline, CDR1 is SGHRS and CDR2 YFSETQ. V was shortened by 0 bases and J by 1 base, with 11 bases between the two germline ends. CDR3 sequence: CASSLEPNLSNQPQHF. For the CDR3, the DNA is TGCGCCAGCAGCTTGGAGCCAAATCTGAGCAATCAGCCCCAGCATTTT.